This TCR beta chain derives from a study of cytomegalovirus exposure and HLA in healthy donors. The length of the CDR3 is 14 residues. The junction had 9 bases not matched to a gene; V was cut back by 6 bases and J by 4 bases. In germline, CDR1 is SQVTM, CDR2 ANQGSEA. The PCR contained 60 Vbeta and 13 Jbeta primers. Here immunoSEQ multiplex PCR was the method, and the copy in TCRdb shows in-frame clones only, minus some. This sample contains some 200,000 clones. The source of this sequence is a girl aged 2-10 years in good health and CMV-seropositive. The V gene is TRBV29-1, the J gene TRBJ2-1; TRBD2 matches 7 bases. The sequenced material came from PBMCs. CDR3 loop: CSVNRLAKYNEQFF. CDR3 DNA: TGCAGCGTCAACAGACTAGCCAAATACAATGAGCAGTTCTTC.